Below, 5 T cell receptor beta chains from the same sample are listed, as sequenced in a study of regulatory T cells in long-lasting Graves disease. Time point denoted: persistent/refractory GD, antithyroid drugs over 5 years with positive TRAb. Researchers made the TCR library from RNA that was extracted from PBMCs. Construction of TCR beta libraries relied on iRepertoire HTBI primers and on Arm-PCR targeting CDR3 regions. Using its own MiXCR run on the multiplex PCR reads, TCRdb lists one record per CDR3 protein. The table records more than 650,000 distinct CDR3 sequences, roughly 30% of them present only once. Sequencing was performed on peripheral blood mononuclear cells (PBMCs), taken when the disease was refractory, from a patient treated with antithyroid drugs. These TCRs come from a female donor with Graves disease.

The J gene is TRBJ1-2, the V gene TRBV5-4; D is perhaps TRBD1 (6 bases). Germline assignment: CDR1 SGHNT and CDR2 YYREEE (reference sequence). V lost 1 base, J lost 4 bases, and 14 bases lay in between. The CDR3 spans 15 residues. CDR3 residues: CASSLSGDILYGYTF. The CDR3 DNA follows: TGTGCCAGCAGCTTGTCAGGGGACATACTCTATGGCTACACCTTC.

This clonotype appeared many times. This chain links TRBV7-3 with TRBJ2-7; TRBD1 might be the D (6 bases). V shed 5 bases and J shed 6 bases, with 20 bases lying between them. CDR3 length equals 15 residues. Per germline, CDR1 SGHTA and CDR2 FQGTGA. CDR3 loop: CASSPQQGTLAEQYF. CDR3 bases: TGTGCCAGCAGCCCTCAACAGGGTACGCTGGCCGAGCAGTACTTC.

V is TRBV12-3 or TRBV12-4 and J is TRBJ2-1; the match to TRBD1 covers 7 bases. Unmatched junction bases numbered 19, after V lost 11 bases and J lost 6 bases. The CDR3 length is 16 residues. As DNA, the CDR3 is TGTGCCTCACAATCCAGGACAGGACTCGGCGGCAATGAGCAGTTCTTC. Translated, it gives CASQSRTGLGGNEQFF.

This rearrangement joins TRBV15 to TRBJ2-1; D might be TRBD1 (8 bases). The ends were cut back, 0 bases at V and 9 bases at J, with 21 bases in the middle. The germline V gene encodes CDR1 LNHNV and CDR2 YYDKDF (reference sequence). The CDR3 totals 17 residues. The CDR3 loop is CATSRDGGRDRSIEQFF. CDR3 bases: TGTGCCACCAGCAGAGATGGGGGGAGGGACAGGTCGATTGAGCAGTTCTTC.

This rearrangement joins TRBV5-1 to TRBJ2-5, with D tentatively TRBD2 (5 bases). The CDR3 covers 15 residues. V lost 7 bases and J lost 2, with 18 bases in between. The V gene's germline CDR1 is SGHRS and CDR2 YFSETQ. The CDR3 sequence: CASLHREGRQETQYF. CDR3 DNA: TGCGCCAGCTTGCATAGAGAGGGTCGGCAAGAGACCCAGTACTTC. Based on the CDR3 plus reference TRBV5-1 and TRBJ2-5, the full variable domain is KAGVTQTPRYLIKTRGQQVTLSCSPISGHRSVSWYQQTPGQGLQFLFEYFSETQRNKGNFPGRFSGRQFSNSRSEMNVSTLELGDSALYLCASLHREGRQETQYFGPGTRLLVL.